The clone carrying this TCR beta chain was seen many times. TCRdb re-analysed the reads in MiXCR, keeping a single row per CDR3 protein. The data contain roughly 600,000 distinct CDR3 sequences, approximately 24% of them singletons. V was cut by 5 bases and J by 4 bases, with 8 bases left in between. The CDR3 has 12 amino acids. Germline V gene sequence: CDR1 MNHNS, CDR2 SASEGT. These data come from a study of T cell repertoires in cytomegalovirus infection. The sequence derives from a human donor in good health (CMV status not recorded). Some clones in this sample may be carry-over from other donors' samples. The gene calls are TRBV6-1 and TRBJ2-5; no reliable D call. Sequencing was done on a sample of CD8+ T cells from PBMCs. The DNA of the CDR3 is TGTGCCAGCAGTCAAGGAGTAGAGACCCAGTACTTC. It encodes CASSQGVETQYF.